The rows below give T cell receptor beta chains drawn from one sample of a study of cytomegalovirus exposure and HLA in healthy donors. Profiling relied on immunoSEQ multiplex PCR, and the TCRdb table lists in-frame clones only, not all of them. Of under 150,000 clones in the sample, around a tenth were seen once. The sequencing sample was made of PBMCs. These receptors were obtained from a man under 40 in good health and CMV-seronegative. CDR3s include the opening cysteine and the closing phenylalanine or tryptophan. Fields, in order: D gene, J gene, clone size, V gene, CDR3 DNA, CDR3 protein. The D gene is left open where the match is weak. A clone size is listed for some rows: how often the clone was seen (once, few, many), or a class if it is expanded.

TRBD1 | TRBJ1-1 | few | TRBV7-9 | TGTGCCAGCAGCCCCGAGGGGGCGGCTGAAGCTTTCTTT | CASSPEGAAEAFF
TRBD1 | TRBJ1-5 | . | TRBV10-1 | TGCGCCTGGCCGGGACAGCTAATCAATCAGCCCCGGCATTTT | CAWPGQLINQPRHF
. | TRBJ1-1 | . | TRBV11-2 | TGTGCCAGCAGCCGCTGGGAGGTCACTGAAGCTTTCTTT | CASSRWEVTEAFF
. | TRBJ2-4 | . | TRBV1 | TGCACCAGCAGCGCGTGGGCGCAGCGGGGGGACGGTAGCATTCAGTACTTC | CTSSAWAQRGDGSIQYF
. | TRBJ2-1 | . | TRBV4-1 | TGCGCCAGCAGCCAAGGAGCCGCGTCCTACAATGAGCAGTTCTTC | CASSQGAASYNEQFF
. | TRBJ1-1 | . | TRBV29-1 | TGCAGCGTTCCCCCTGCTTTCTTT | CSVPPAFF
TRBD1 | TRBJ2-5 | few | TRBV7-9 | TGTGCCAGCAGCTTTAGACAGGGCGAGACCCAGTACTTC | CASSFRQGETQYF
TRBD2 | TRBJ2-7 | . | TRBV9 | TGTGCCAGCAGCTCAAGCGGGGGCCCCTACGAGCAGTACTTC | CASSSSGGPYEQYF
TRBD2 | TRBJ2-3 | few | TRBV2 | TGTGCCAGCAGTGAATCAGCGGGAGGCCCCACAGATACGCAGTATTTT | CASSESAGGPTDTQYF
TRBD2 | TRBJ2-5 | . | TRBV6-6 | TGTGCCAGCACCAAACTAGCGGGAGGGCGAGAGCAGTACTTC | CASTKLAGGREQYF
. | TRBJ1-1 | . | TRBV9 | TGTGCCAGCAGCGTACTAGGGGAAGCGCCTTTCTTT | CASSVLGEAPFF
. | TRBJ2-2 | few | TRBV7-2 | TGTGCCAGCAGCTTACTGACCGGCGGGGCCGGGGAGCTGTTTTTT | CASSLLTGGAGELFF
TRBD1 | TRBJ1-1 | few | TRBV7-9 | TGTGCCAGCAGCTTAGGTCACGGACAGGGGGCTTTCTCTGAAGCTTTCTTT | CASSLGHGQGAFSEAFF
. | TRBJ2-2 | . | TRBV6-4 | TGTGCCAGCAGTGTAGGAGAGACCGGGGAGCTGTTTTTT | CASSVGETGELFF
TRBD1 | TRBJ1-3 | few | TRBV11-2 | TGTGCCAGCAGCTTACTTGGGACAGGGGAAGGAAACACCATATATTTT | CASSLLGTGEGNTIYF
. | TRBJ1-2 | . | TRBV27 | TGTGCCAGCAGTTTTGGGGGGGCAGGGAACTATGGCTACACCTTC | CASSFGGAGNYGYTF
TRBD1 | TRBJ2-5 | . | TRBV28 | TGTGCCAGCAGTTTATTGGTCAGGGGGCGATTATTGGCGGAGACCCAGTACTTC | CASSLLVRGRLLAETQYF
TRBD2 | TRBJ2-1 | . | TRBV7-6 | TGTGCCAGCAGCTCCGGGACTAGCGGAGGCAATGAGCAGTTCTTC | CASSSGTSGGNEQFF
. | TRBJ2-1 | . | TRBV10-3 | TGTGCCATCAGTGACCCCACATACAATGAGCAGTTCTTC | CAISDPTYNEQFF
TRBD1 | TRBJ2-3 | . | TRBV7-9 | TGTGCCAGCAGCTACTCGGACAGGGAATGGAGCACAGATACGCAGTATTTT | CASSYSDREWSTDTQYF
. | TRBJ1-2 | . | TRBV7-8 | TGTGCCAGCAGCTTAGGTTTCGCCACAGGTGGGGGCTACACCTTC | CASSLGFATGGGYTF
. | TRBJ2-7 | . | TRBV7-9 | TGTGCCAGCAGCTTAGGGACAGCGTCCTACGAGCAGTACTTC | CASSLGTASYEQYF
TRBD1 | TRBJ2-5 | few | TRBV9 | TGTGCCAGCAGCGCGCGGACAGGGCCAGAGACCCAGTACTTC | CASSARTGPETQYF
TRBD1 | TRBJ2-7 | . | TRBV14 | TGTGCCAGCAGCCAGGGAACATGGACAGGGGGTTCCTACGAGCAGTACTTC | CASSQGTWTGGSYEQYF
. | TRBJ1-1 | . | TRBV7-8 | TGTGCCAGCAGCTTAGGGGGGCAGAACACTGAAGCTTTCTTT | CASSLGGQNTEAFF
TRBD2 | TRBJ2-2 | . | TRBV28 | TGTGCCAGCAATGGGGATAGCGGGCACACCGGGGAGCTGTTTTTT | CASNGDSGHTGELFF
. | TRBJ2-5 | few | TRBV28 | TGTGCCAGCAGTTTAAATTCTGGGAGTAAGAGAGAGACCCAGTACTTC | CASSLNSGSKRETQYF
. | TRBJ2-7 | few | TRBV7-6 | TGTGCCAGCAGCTTAAGCAGGGGAACCTACGAGCAGTACTTC | CASSLSRGTYEQYF
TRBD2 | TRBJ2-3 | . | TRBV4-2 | TGTGCCAGCAGCCTGGGACTAGCGGGGGCAGATACGCAGTATTTT | CASSLGLAGADTQYF
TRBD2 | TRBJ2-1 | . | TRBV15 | TGTGCCACCAGCAGATCACTAGCGGGAGTAGGAGAGCAGTTCTTC | CATSRSLAGVGEQFF
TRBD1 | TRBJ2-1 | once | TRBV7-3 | TGTGCCAGCAGCTCCGGGACAGGGCACCTGGTCTTC | CASSSGTGHLVF
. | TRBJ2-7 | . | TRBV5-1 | TGCGCCAGCAGCGAACCAGGGGACCTCTCCTACGAGCAGTACTTC | CASSEPGDLSYEQYF
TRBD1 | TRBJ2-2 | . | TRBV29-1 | TGCAGCGTAGAGACAGGGCGAGGGGAGCTGTTTTTT | CSVETGRGELFF
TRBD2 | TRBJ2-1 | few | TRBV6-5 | TGTGCCAGCAGTTACGGGGGGGTCATTAACAATGAGCAGTTCTTC | CASSYGGVINNEQFF
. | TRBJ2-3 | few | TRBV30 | TGTGCCTGGAGTGGGACGGGATCCCTATCAGATACGCAGTATTTT | CAWSGTGSLSDTQYF
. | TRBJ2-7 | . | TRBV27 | TGTGCCAGCAGTCTTCTAAGCTCCTACGAGCAGTACTTC | CASSLLSSYEQYF
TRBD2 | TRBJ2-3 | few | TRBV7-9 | TGTGCCAGCAGCTCCGTAGCGGGAGTGATCCCAGATACGCAGTATTTT | CASSSVAGVIPDTQYF
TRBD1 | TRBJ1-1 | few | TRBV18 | TGTGCCAGCTCACCGGGACAGGGGAATTCCGAAGCTTTCTTT | CASSPGQGNSEAFF
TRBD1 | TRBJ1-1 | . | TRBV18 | TGTGCCAGCTCACTCGGACAGGGAAACACTGAAGCTTTCTTT | CASSLGQGNTEAFF
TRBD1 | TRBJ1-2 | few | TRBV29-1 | TGCAGCGTGGGACAGGGTTTATATGATGGCTACACCTTC | CSVGQGLYDGYTF
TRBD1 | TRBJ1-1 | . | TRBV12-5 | TGTGCTAGTGGTTTGAAATCAGGGGGCCCCTCTGAAGCTTTCTTT | CASGLKSGGPSEAFF
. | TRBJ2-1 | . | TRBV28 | TGTGCCAGCAGTTTATCGCGGGGGCCCGAGCAGTTCTTC | CASSLSRGPEQFF
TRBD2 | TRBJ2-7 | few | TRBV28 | TGTGCCAGCAGTTTCCCTAGCGGGAGGGCCTCCTACGAGCAGTACTTC | CASSFPSGRASYEQYF